These 13 T cell receptor beta chains originate from one sample sequenced in a study of blood T cell repertoires in COVID-19. Clones were sequenced by immunoSEQ multiplex PCR, and TCRdb holds only the in-frame ones, with some missing. The sample has around 140,000 clones; roughly 88% are singletons. The sample was peripheral blood. These receptors all stem from a man aged 60-69 years with active or convalescent COVID-19.

This rearrangement joins TRBV12-3 or TRBV12-4 to TRBJ1-1; 7 bases match TRBD1. V was clipped by 8 bases and J by 4 bases; unmatched bases: 7. The CDR3 extends over 13 amino acids. CDR3 in DNA: TGTGCCAGCGTGGAGGGGGCGGTCACTGAAGCTTTCTTT. It encodes CASVEGAVTEAFF.

This clone was seen just once. CDR3 amino acids: CASATGYEQYF. The CDR3 DNA is TGTGCCAGCGCTACCGGCTACGAGCAGTACTTC. V usage is TRBV3-1 (or the pseudogene TRBV3-2) and J usage is TRBJ2-7; the D is unclear. V lost 8 bases and J lost 3, with 8 bases in between. In germline, CDR1 is LGHDT, CDR2 YNNKEL (reference sequence). The CDR3 extends over 11 amino acids.

V and J are TRBV29-1 and TRBJ1-4; no clear D. Trimming took 5 bases from V and 8 from J, leaving 18 bases between them. This CDR3 is 14 amino acids long. Germline values: CDR1 SQVTM, CDR2 ANQGSEA. In DNA form, the CDR3 reads TGCAGCGTTAGCGGGGTAAGGAACCAAGAAAAACTGTTTTTT. This gives the protein CSVSGVRNQEKLFF.

The chain combines TRBV7-8 with TRBJ2-1; perhaps TRBD1 as D (5 bases). Germline V CDR1 and CDR2: SGHVS, FQNEAQ. V lost 4 bases and J 1 base, leaving 26 bases between the germline ends. There are 20 residues in the CDR3. CDR3 loop: CASSYNLGLVIRRSYNEQFF. CDR3 coding DNA: TGTGCCAGCAGCTACAACCTGGGGCTAGTGATTCGTCGGTCCTACAATGAGCAGTTCTTC.

The genes are TRBV5-6 and TRBJ2-7; the match to TRBD1 covers 7 bases. Trimming at V came to 2 bases and at J to 1 base, leaving 6 bases not matched to a gene. The length of the CDR3 is 15 residues. Germline V gives CDR1 SGHDT, CDR2 YYEEEE. CDR3 in amino acids: CASSFRGMVSYEQYF. In DNA form, the CDR3 reads TGTGCCAGCAGCTTCAGGGGGATGGTATCCTACGAGCAGTACTTC.

J is TRBJ2-1 and V is TRBV27, with unresolved D. CDR3 length equals 13 residues. Germline values: CDR1 MNHEY, CDR2 SMNVEV (reference sequence). V was trimmed by 5 bases and J by 6 bases, leaving 11 bases between them. In DNA, the CDR3 is TGTGCCAGCAGTAGCCCCTCGATCAATGAGCAGTTCTTC. Protein: CASSSPSINEQFF.

This chain joins TRBV28 and TRBJ1-5; no definite D call. Trimming shortened V by 6 bases and J by 1 base, and 16 bases separated the two germline ends. Germline V lookup: CDR1 MDHEN, CDR2 SYDVKM. The CDR3 is 16 amino acids. The CDR3 reads CASSGVWGMSNQPQHF. The CDR3 DNA follows: TGTGCCAGCAGCGGGGTATGGGGAATGAGCAATCAGCCCCAGCATTTT. Full variable domain (outside the CDR3, taken from reference TRBV28 and TRBJ1-5): DVKVTQSSRYLVKRTGEKVFLECVQDMDHENMFWYRQDPGLGLRLIYFSYDVKMKEKGDIPEGYSVSREKKERFSLILESASTNQTSMYLCASSGVWGMSNQPQHFGDGTRLSIL.

The chain combines TRBV5-6 with TRBJ2-1; 14 nucleotides line up with TRBD2. CDR3 length equals 14 residues. The germline gives CDR1 SGHDT, CDR2 YYEEEE. V lost 7 bases and J lost 9; bases outside the gene matches: 6. CDR3: CASGTSGRWGEQFF. CDR3 nucleotides: TGTGCCAGCGGGACTAGCGGGAGATGGGGTGAGCAGTTCTTC.

The V gene is TRBV28, the J gene TRBJ2-7, with D possibly matching TRBD1 (5 bases). The germline V and J ends were trimmed by 5 bases and 0 bases, with 14 bases remaining between them. Germline V gene sequence: CDR1 MDHEN, CDR2 SYDVKM. This CDR3 is 15 amino acids long. The CDR3 region has the DNA TGTGCCAGCAGTGGACAAGCTTTAAGCTCCTACGAGCAGTACTTC. It is translated as CASSGQALSSYEQYF.

This chain links TRBV7-2 with TRBJ2-2; D uncertain. V lost 2 bases, J lost 0 bases, and 13 bases lay in between. Germline CDR1 reads SGHTA; CDR2 reads FQGNSA. The CDR3 runs 17 residues. CDR3 amino acids: CASSLPGRRANTGELFF. In DNA form, the CDR3 reads TGTGCCAGCAGCTTACCCGGTCGCCGTGCGAACACCGGGGAGCTGTTTTTT.

The chain carries TRBV7-2 and TRBJ2-7; 10 bases map to TRBD2. V shed 5 bases, J shed 0 bases, and the junction held 7 bases outside the gene matches. Germline assignment: CDR1 SGHTA and CDR2 FQGNSA. The CDR3 runs to 16 residues. CDR3 in DNA: TGTGCCAGCAGCGTACGGACTAGCGGTAGCTCCTACGAGCAGTACTTC. This translates into CASSVRTSGSSYEQYF.

V usage is TRBV3-1 (or the pseudogene TRBV3-2) and J usage is TRBJ1-2, with D unclear. This CDR3 region has 11 residues. V was pared by 9 bases and J by 6 bases, with 11 bases between. Germline CDR1 is LGHDT and CDR2 is YNNKEL (reference sequence). The CDR3 sequence: CASGPSHGYTF. CDR3 nucleotide sequence: TGTGCCAGTGGCCCTTCCCATGGCTACACCTTC.

J is TRBJ1-2 and V is TRBV18, with a weak D call TRBD1 (5 bases). The CDR3 runs to 14 residues. Trimming removed 2 bases from V and 2 bases from J, with 9 bases in between. Germline V gives CDR1 KGHSH, CDR2 LQKENI. The CDR3 reads CASSPMTENYGYTF. Written as DNA, the CDR3 is TGTGCCAGCTCACCAATGACAGAAAACTATGGCTACACCTTC.